The entry that follows covers one TCR beta chain sequence. The data were obtained in a study of technical replicates of blood from several donors. Only in-frame clones appear in the TCRdb table, and some are missing; sequencing was by immunoSEQ multiplex PCR. The sample carries more than 90,000 clones, approximately 96% recorded once. Germline V gene lookup returns CDR1 SGHRS and CDR2 YFSETQ. Trimming cost V 5 bases and J 6 bases, with 24 bases left between them. The CDR3 has 17 residues. Sequencing was done on a sample of T cells isolated from PBMCs. The receptor was isolated from a human donor in good health. This sequence joins TRBV5-1 and TRBJ2-1, with D tentatively TRBD1 (6 bases). CDR3 nucleotide sequence: TGCGCCAGCAGTTCTAGGCTACAGGGATTTTTTGTCAATGAGCAGTTCTTC. Encoded protein: CASSSRLQGFFVNEQFF.